This T cell receptor (beta chain) was retrieved from a study of spatial heterogeneity in lung cancer. This clonotype was seen ten or more times. The antigen is unknown. Time point indicated: sample taken at primary tumor resection. Notes on the study in general: Quantities of ubiquitous and regional expanded TCRs paralleled ubiquitous and regional nonsynonymous mutations, respectively. Counts that tracked tumor mutation counts were those of expanded intratumoral alpha and beta TCRs.

Germline CDR1 and CDR2: SGHRS and YFSETQ. This CDR3 has 13 residues. The V end lost 5 bases, the J end lost 0 bases, and 7 bases lay between the germline ends. One entry per CDR3 protein, called by TCRdb with MiXCR from the 5' RACE reads. The sample contains more than 25,000 distinct CDR3 sequences, around 7% of which appear only once. This receptor was identified in a male donor with early-stage non-small cell lung cancer. The V and J genes are TRBV5-1 and TRBJ2-3, with D possibly being TRBD2 (5 bases). The sample in question was lung tumor tissue, obtained at surgery. CDR3 protein: CASRRDSTDTQYF. The CDR3, as DNA: TGCGCCAGCAGACGGGATAGCACAGATACGCAGTATTTT.